The 30 T cell receptor beta chains reported below all come from one sample, sequenced in a study of identical twins (dated by TCRdb to between 2015 and 2016). The protocol used for the library was 5' RACE. The run used an Illumina HiSeq 2000. The public reads were quality trimmed at Q25 with fastp and then assembled into clones with MiXCR by TCRdb, keeping productive beta chains. Under each unique CDR3 protein, matching rows form one entry showing the most common genes and DNA. The sample profile shows hundreds of thousands of distinct CDR3 sequences; 5.5% to 6.5% of them were found once. The ten largest account for about 1.8% of the sample. Sequenced: naive T cells sorted from blood. The cell subset or site label on this specimen signifies: cells isolated with a human naive T-cell isolation kit. The receptor set was obtained from a man aged 18 to 29 in good health.

This clonotype appeared many times. The genes are TRBV20-1 and TRBJ2-7; 10 bases line up with TRBD2. Trimming at V came to 3 bases and at J to 2 bases, leaving 1 base not matched to a gene. Germline V gene data show CDR1 as DFQATT and CDR2 as SNEGSKA (reference sequence). CDR3 length: 13 amino acids. CDR3 in amino acids: CSASLAGAYEQYV. The CDR3 DNA sequence: TGCAGTGCTAGCCTAGCGGGAGCCTACGAGCAGTACGTC.

The rearrangement uses TRBV3-1 and TRBJ2-5; possibly TRBD2 for D (5 bases). There are 13 residues in the CDR3. Germline CDR1 LGHDT, CDR2 YNNKEL (reference sequence). The V gene lost 4 bases and the J gene lost 5 bases, with 11 bases spanning the gap. The CDR3: CASSRQLVETQYF. The CDR3 DNA follows: TGTGCCAGCAGCCGCCAACTAGTGGAGACCCAGTACTTC.

Here the CDR3 reads CASSYLTGRVGELFF. The CDR3, as DNA: TGTGCCAGCAGTTACTTGACAGGGAGAGTCGGGGAGCTGTTTTTT. The chain employs TRBV6-5 and TRBJ2-2; 7 bases map to TRBD1. The length of the CDR3 is 15 residues. The junction had 6 bases not matched to a gene; V was cut back by 1 base and J by 7 bases. Germline lookup yields CDR1 MNHEY and CDR2 SVGAGI.

V and J are TRBV7-9 and TRBJ2-3; D uncertain. Trimming pared 7 bases from V and 8 bases from J, leaving 7 bases between. The CDR3 length is 10 residues. The germline V gene encodes CDR1 SEHNR and CDR2 FQNEAQ (reference sequence). CDR3 protein: CASTGPTQYF. In DNA form, the CDR3 reads TGTGCCAGCACCGGCCCTACGCAGTATTTT.

This clonotype has a count of ten or more. V usage is TRBV20-1 and J usage is TRBJ1-3; TRBD1 is a possible D gene (5 bases). The V end was cut by 6 bases, the J end by 4 bases, with 7 bases between. The CDR3 is 11 residues long. From germline, CDR1 is DFQATT and CDR2 SNEGSKA (reference sequence). The CDR3 sequence is CSAPGGNTIYF. CDR3 in DNA: TGCAGTGCCCCAGGGGGAAACACCATATATTTT.

This clonotype has just a few counts. The chain combines TRBV5-1 with TRBJ1-5, with D hard to call. V shed 4 bases and J shed 6 bases, with 14 bases lying between them. This CDR3 is 14 amino acids long. Germline CDR1 and CDR2: SGHRS and YFSETQ. This CDR3 is CASSPDGIAQPQHF. The DNA of the CDR3 is TGCGCCAGCAGCCCCGACGGGATAGCTCAGCCCCAGCATTTT.

This clonotype was found a few times. This chain connects TRBV20-1 to TRBJ2-2; 7 bases match TRBD1. The CDR3 runs to 16 residues. V dropped 0 bases and J dropped 0; count of bases not matched to a gene: 4. Germline CDR1 DFQATT, CDR2 SNEGSKA (reference sequence). CDR3 coding DNA: TGCAGTGCTAGAGATACCGGGACAGCGAACACCGGGGAGCTGTTTTTT. Protein: CSARDTGTANTGELFF.

This chain uses TRBV6-4 with TRBJ2-7; no clear D. Trimming cost V 2 bases and J 5 bases, with 10 bases left between them. This CDR3 region has 13 residues. The V gene's germline CDR1 is MRHNA and CDR2 SNTAGT. CDR3 sequence: CASSDHSRHEQYV. The CDR3 nucleotides are TGTGCCAGCAGTGACCATTCTCGTCACGAGCAGTACGTC.

This clonotype was seen a few times. The chain links TRBV29-1 to TRBJ1-3, with no clear D. V was pared by 4 bases and J by 4 bases, with 11 bases between. The CDR3 totals 13 residues. Germline assignment: CDR1 SQVTM and CDR2 ANQGSEA. The CDR3 sequence: CSVVPAGGNTIYF. The CDR3 nucleotides read TGCAGCGTTGTACCCGCAGGAGGAAACACCATATATTTT.

The table lists this clonotype with a few counts. The rearrangement links TRBV27 to TRBJ1-2; 7 bases align to TRBD1. The CDR3 consists of 13 residues. Germline CDR1 is MNHEY and CDR2 is SMNVEV (reference sequence). Losses at the gene ends were 3 bases for V and 8 bases for J; bases not matched to a gene: 6. CDR3 sequence reads: CASSFQGVMGYTF. CDR3 bases: TGTGCCAGCAGTTTCCAGGGGGTAATGGGCTACACCTTC.

This chain uses TRBV6-6 with TRBJ1-2; D is uncertain. V lost 7 bases and J lost 4, with 10 bases in between. In germline, CDR1 is MNHNY, CDR2 SVGAGI (reference sequence). The CDR3 has 12 amino acids. The CDR3 DNA reads TGTGCCAGCACTGAGGGTTCCTATGGCTACACCTTC. Encoded protein: CASTEGSYGYTF.

This clonotype has ten or more counts. The rearrangement links TRBV12-3 or TRBV12-4 to TRBJ1-1, with D possibly being TRBD1 (5 bases). V lost 3 bases and J 2 bases, leaving 16 bases between the germline ends. This CDR3 is built from 16 residues. The CDR3 reads CASSFRGTSKNTEAFF. CDR3 DNA: TGTGCCAGCAGTTTCCGGGGGACGAGTAAAAACACTGAAGCTTTCTTT.

V gene TRBV4-3 combines with J gene TRBJ2-2; D uncertain. V dropped 1 base and J dropped 0 bases, with 15 bases sitting between them. Germline CDR1 LGHNA, CDR2 YSLEER. The CDR3 has 18 residues. Written as DNA, the CDR3 is TGCGCCAGCAGCCAAGCTGCGCGCGGATTCGCGAACACCGGGGAGCTGTTTTTT. This translates into CASSQAARGFANTGELFF.

This clonotype was counted only a few times. The chain carries TRBV24-1 and TRBJ2-2, with 9 bases that match TRBD1. There are 16 residues in the CDR3. The germline CDR1 and CDR2 sequences are KGHDR and SFDVKD. The trim removed 7 bases at V and 7 bases at J, leaving 12 bases unmatched. The CDR3 DNA sequence: TGTGCCACCAGCATGCCGCCCGGACAGGGGATCGGGGAGCTGTTTTTT. Protein product: CATSMPPGQGIGELFF.

The V call is TRBV12-3 or TRBV12-4, the J call TRBJ2-3; 7 bases are shared with TRBD2. This CDR3 region has 19 residues. J lost 2 bases, V lost 8 bases, and 22 bases had no gene match. The CDR3 region is CASFRGAGSPYGITDTQYF. The CDR3 DNA reads as TGTGCCAGCTTCCGGGGAGCGGGATCTCCATACGGTATCACAGATACGCAGTATTTT.

This clonotype was seen many times. The chain carries TRBV7-9 and TRBJ2-7, with D hard to call. From germline, CDR1 is SEHNR and CDR2 FQNEAQ (reference sequence). This CDR3 spans 12 amino acids. V lost 0 bases and J lost 5, with 5 bases in between. CDR3 coding DNA: TGTGCCAGCAGCTTAGCGACCCACGAGCAGTACTTC. It specifies CASSLATHEQYF.

V gene TRBV12-3 or TRBV12-4 combines with J gene TRBJ1-1; D unclear. This CDR3 is 13 amino acids long. Trimming took 3 bases from V and 2 from J, leaving 7 bases between them. This CDR3 is CASSFAHNTEAFF. For the CDR3, the DNA is TGTGCCAGCAGTTTTGCACACAACACTGAAGCTTTCTTT.

This clonotype showed up many times. V is TRBV20-1 and J is TRBJ2-2; D possibly corresponds to TRBD1 (5 bases). This CDR3 is built from 16 residues. Germline CDR1 reads DFQATT; CDR2 reads SNEGSKA (reference sequence). V dropped 6 bases and J dropped 0 bases, with 17 bases sitting between them. DNA of the CDR3: TGCAGTGCCCTTAGAGGCAGGGCGGCGAACACCGGGGAGCTGTTTTTT. It yields the protein CSALRGRAANTGELFF.

Ten or more counts support this clonotype. The rearrangement joins TRBV5-1 to TRBJ2-3, with a weak D call TRBD1 (7 bases). Germline V gives CDR1 SGHRS, CDR2 YFSETQ. V was trimmed by 5 bases and J by 1 base, leaving 14 bases between them. CDR3 length equals 15 residues. The CDR3 DNA follows: TGCGCCAGCAGTGGTCGGAGGGGGCGCACAGATACGCAGTATTTT. Amino acids: CASSGRRGRTDTQYF. The whole variable domain, remainder taken from reference TRBV5-1 and TRBJ2-3, is KAGVTQTPRYLIKTRGQQVTLSCSPISGHRSVSWYQQTPGQGLQFLFEYFSETQRNKGNFPGRFSGRQFSNSRSEMNVSTLELGDSALYLCASSGRRGRTDTQYFGPGTRLTVL.

This rearrangement joins TRBV20-1 to TRBJ2-2; tentatively, D is TRBD2 (5 bases). The CDR3 is 14 amino acids. The V and J ends lost 5 bases and 7 bases respectively, with 17 bases between them. From germline, CDR1 is DFQATT and CDR2 SNEGSKA (reference sequence). This chain's CDR3 is CSALSSLSIGELFF. CDR3 DNA: TGCAGTGCTTTGTCTAGCCTATCTATCGGGGAGCTGTTTTTT.

The V call is TRBV5-1, the J call TRBJ2-2; unclear D gene. This CDR3 comprises 14 residues. CDR1 and CDR2 from the germline V gene are SGHRS and YFSETQ. V lost 1 base and J lost 5, with 9 bases in between. CDR3 DNA sequence: TGCGCCAGCAGCTTGTCATGGTTAACCGGGGAGCTGTTTTTT. It is translated as CASSLSWLTGELFF.

This clonotype was picked up many times. The chain recombines TRBV10-3 with TRBJ2-7; 11 nucleotides match TRBD2. Looked up from germline, CDR1 is ENHRY and CDR2 is SYGVKD. After removal of 10 bases from V and 4 bases from J, the junction contained 6 bases not matched to a gene. This CDR3 contains 13 residues. CDR3 sequence (DNA): TGTGCCACTGGGACTAGCGGAGGATACGAGCAGTACGTC. Amino acid sequence: CATGTSGGYEQYV.

In this sample, this clonotype turned up a few times. CDR3 loop: CASSLGVGGELFF. In DNA form, the CDR3 reads TGTGCCAGCAGCTTAGGGGTCGGCGGGGAGCTGTTTTTT. V usage is TRBV7-9 and J usage is TRBJ2-2; D is unclear. The V gene lost 1 base and the J gene lost 7 bases, with 7 bases spanning the gap. The V gene's germline CDR1 is SEHNR and CDR2 FQNEAQ (reference sequence). CDR3 length: 13 amino acids.

This clonotype showed up many times. V is TRBV29-1 and J is TRBJ2-3; D gene unclear. CDR1 is SQVTM and CDR2 is ANQGSEA in the germline V gene. This CDR3 is built from 13 residues. V was pared by 5 bases and J by 1 base, with 10 bases between. The CDR3 DNA reads TGCAGCGTTAAGGGTCGGGGCACAGATACGCAGTATTTT. This codes for CSVKGRGTDTQYF.

The chain links TRBV5-1 to TRBJ1-1, with 7 bases aligning to TRBD1. The ends lost 2 bases at V and 2 bases at J; junction bases unmatched: 3. Germline CDR1 SGHRS, CDR2 YFSETQ. This CDR3 spans 14 amino acids. CDR3 sequence: CASSFDRENTEAFF. The CDR3 region has the DNA TGCGCCAGCAGCTTTGACAGGGAAAACACTGAAGCTTTCTTT.

This sequence joins TRBV18 and TRBJ2-3; D is undetermined. This CDR3 spans 15 amino acids. V lost 0 bases and J lost 2, with 9 bases in between. Germline V gives CDR1 KGHSH, CDR2 LQKENI. The CDR3 here is CASSPPWGFTDTQYF. In nucleotides, the CDR3 is TGTGCCAGCTCACCACCATGGGGTTTCACAGATACGCAGTATTTT.

This clonotype was recorded at least ten times. The chain combines TRBV29-1 with TRBJ2-3; TRBD2 agrees at 7 bases. This CDR3 region has 14 residues. Germline V gives CDR1 SQVTM, CDR2 ANQGSEA. The V segment lost 5 bases and the J segment 9 bases; nucleotides outside the gene matches: 14. This CDR3 reads CSVLWRETPETQYF. Here the CDR3 DNA reads TGCAGCGTTTTATGGCGGGAGACCCCGGAGACGCAGTATTTT.

This clonotype showed up many times. The CDR3 here is CASSLATVETQYF. CDR3 sequence (DNA): TGTGCCAGCAGCTTAGCGACAGTAGAGACCCAGTACTTC. The V and J genes are TRBV7-7 and TRBJ2-5; D might be TRBD1 (5 bases). Germline V lookup: CDR1 SSHAT, CDR2 FNYEAQ (reference sequence). This CDR3 region has 13 residues. Trimming stripped 0 bases from V and 4 bases from J, with 6 bases between.

This clonotype was observed a handful of times. The CDR3 is CASSYPTGPGSGNTIYF. CDR3 nucleotides: TGTGCCAGCAGCTATCCGACAGGGCCCGGCTCTGGAAACACCATATATTTT. The V gene is TRBV7-9, the J gene TRBJ1-3; 7 bases are shared with TRBD1. The CDR3 has 17 amino acids. Unmatched junction bases numbered 9, after V lost 4 bases and J lost 0 bases. Germline loops: CDR1 SEHNR, CDR2 FQNEAQ (reference sequence). The whole variable domain, remainder taken from reference TRBV7-9 and TRBJ1-3, is DTGVSQNPRHKITKRGQNVTFRCDPISEHNRLYWYRQTLGQGPEFLTYFQNEAQLEKSRLLSDRFSAERPKGSFSTLEIQRTEQGDSAMYLCASSYPTGPGSGNTIYFGEGSWLTVV.

This clonotype was picked up many times. V and J are TRBV6-1 and TRBJ1-2, with D maybe TRBD1 (6 bases). Looked up from germline, CDR1 is MNHNS and CDR2 is SASEGT. The CDR3 covers 12 residues. Trimming pared 7 bases from V and 5 bases from J, leaving 11 bases between. The CDR3 DNA is TGTGCCAGCACCCAAAGGGGGTATGGCTACACCTTC. Translated, it gives CASTQRGYGYTF.